This section outlines one T cell receptor beta chain sequence together with its context. As yet, its antigen is unknown. The treatment is: approximately nine-day PBMC culture with coronavirus spike peptide pools or control peptides (ViraFEST assay). This record comes from a study of vaccination and CD4 T cells after COVID-19. Across the study: At a median about 94 days (range 35 to 161) after diagnosis, post-COVID samples were drawn. The stimulus for the cells was overlapping spike peptides derived from SARS-CoV-2, HCoV-NL63, HCoV-OC43 and HCoV-229E.

The study, taken as a whole, reports: Early post-infection timepoints were missing, and relatively few convalescent patients were studied.

Scientists ran DNA taken from cultured CD4+ T cells through the Oncomine TCR Beta short-read assay for sequencing. It was from cultured CD4+ T cells that genomic DNA was extracted. TCRdb used MiXCR to reprocess the PCR reads, holding one entry per CDR3 protein. The profile covers around 13,000 distinct CDR3 sequences, with around 35% appearing a single time and around 17% taken by the ten largest. CDR3 length: 13 residues. Trimming took 4 bases from V and 0 from J, leaving 6 bases between them. The germline gives CDR1 MGHDK, CDR2 SYGVNS. The sequence derives from a human donor with COVID-19. The rearrangement links TRBV25-1 to TRBJ1-2; no definite D call. The sequenced sample consisted of cultured CD4+ T cells from blood. CDR3 DNA sequence: TGTGCCAGCAGTGCGAATTCTAACTATGGCTACACCTTC. Translation: CASSANSNYGYTF.